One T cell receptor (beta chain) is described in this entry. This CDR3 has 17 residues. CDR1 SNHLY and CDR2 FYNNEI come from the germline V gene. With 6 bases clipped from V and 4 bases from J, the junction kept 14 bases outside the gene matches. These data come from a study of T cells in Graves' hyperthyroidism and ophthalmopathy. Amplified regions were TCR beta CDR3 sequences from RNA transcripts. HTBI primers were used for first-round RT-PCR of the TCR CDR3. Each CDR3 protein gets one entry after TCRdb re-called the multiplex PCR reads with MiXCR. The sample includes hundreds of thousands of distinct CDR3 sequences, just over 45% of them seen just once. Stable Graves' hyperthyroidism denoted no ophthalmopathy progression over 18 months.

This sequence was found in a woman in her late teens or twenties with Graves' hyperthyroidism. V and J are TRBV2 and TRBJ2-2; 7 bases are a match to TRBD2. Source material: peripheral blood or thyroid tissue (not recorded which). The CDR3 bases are TGTGCCAGCAGCCACACTAGGGGAGGGCCCGTCACCGGGGAGCTGTTTTTT. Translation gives CASSHTRGGPVTGELFF.